The 23 T cell receptor beta chains listed next were all sequenced from one sample in a study of blood T cell repertoires in COVID-19 (dated by TCRdb to 2018 to 2020). The library was generated by the immunoSEQ multiplex PCR assay. TCRdb took this table from immuneACCESS and kept in-frame rearrangements with V and J called. Such tables lack part of the clones; where checked against another copy, unresolved V genes explain under half of the gap, and the rest is unexplained. The sample table holds about 140,000 clones, of which 88% were seen once. Jointly, the top ten make up 1.5% to 2% of the sample. The sequencing input was peripheral blood. These receptor sequences come from a woman aged 45-60 years with acute or convalescent COVID-19.

This clone showed up just once. The chain recombines TRBV5-1 with TRBJ2-5; TRBD2 agrees at 10 bases. Germline V gene sequence: CDR1 SGHRS, CDR2 YFSETQ. The CDR3 contains 15 residues. Unmatched junction bases numbered 7, after V lost 3 bases and J lost 5 bases. The CDR3 region has the DNA TGCGCCAGCAGCTCTCTGGGGACTAGCGCGGAGACCCAGTACTTC. Amino acids: CASSSLGTSAETQYF. The full variable domain, with the rest looked up from reference TRBV5-1 and TRBJ2-5, is KAGVTQTPRYLIKTRGQQVTLSCSPISGHRSVSWYQQTPGQGLQFLFEYFSETQRNKGNFPGRFSGRQFSNSRSEMNVSTLELGDSALYLCASSSLGTSAETQYFGPGTRLLVL.

The genes are TRBV5-1 and TRBJ2-3; TRBD2 matches 12 bases. V shed 4 bases and J 2 bases; nucleotides not matched to a gene: 8. The CDR3 runs 17 residues. Germline V CDR1 and CDR2: SGHRS, YFSETQ. The CDR3 DNA reads TGCGCCAGCAGCCAGCGTCCTAGCGGGGGGGCCACAGATACGCAGTATTTT. Its translation is CASSQRPSGGATDTQYF.

This rearrangement joins TRBV28 to TRBJ2-1; D not certain. This CDR3 comprises 16 residues. The V end was cut by 3 bases, the J end by 4 bases, with 16 bases between. Germline V gene lookup returns CDR1 MDHEN and CDR2 SYDVKM. The CDR3 reads CASSFASGNRYNEQFF. In nucleotides, the CDR3 is TGTGCCAGCAGTTTCGCATCGGGTAACCGATACAATGAGCAGTTCTTC.

This clone turned up a few times. The chain recombines TRBV18 with TRBJ1-4; D is unresolved. The germline V gene encodes CDR1 KGHSH and CDR2 LQKENI. This CDR3 has 16 amino acids. V shed 3 bases and J shed 6 bases, with 17 bases lying between them. The CDR3 DNA sequence: TGTGCCAGCTCACCCCAAAAGGGAGTTCATGATGAAAAACTGTTTTTT. Amino acid sequence: CASSPQKGVHDEKLFF.

In nucleotides, the CDR3 is TGTGCCAGCAGTGGCGCGGTCGAGAAATTGAACACCGGGGAGCTGTTTTTT. Protein product: CASSGAVEKLNTGELFF. This chain links TRBV2 with TRBJ2-2, with D unresolved. Between the trimmed V and J ends, which lost 4 bases and 1 base, there was a span of 16 bases. Germline CDR1 is SNHLY and CDR2 is FYNNEI. This CDR3 spans 17 amino acids.

The V gene is TRBV5-8, the J gene TRBJ2-1; D is unclear. The V gene lost 2 bases and the J gene lost 3 bases, with 18 bases spanning the gap. The CDR3 consists of 17 residues. Germline-derived CDR1 and CDR2 are SGHTS and YDEGEE. The CDR3 protein is CASSFVVDILDYNEQFF. The CDR3 DNA is TGTGCCAGCAGCTTCGTTGTCGACATCCTTGACTACAATGAGCAGTTCTTC.

This clone occurred once. The chain recombines TRBV10-1 with TRBJ2-1; 13 nucleotides agree with TRBD2. Germline-derived CDR1 and CDR2 are WNHNN and SYGVQD (reference sequence). The CDR3 sequence is 15 residues long. J lost 6 bases, V lost 6 bases, and 5 bases had no gene match. CDR3 residues: CASSGLAGVANEQFF. In DNA, the CDR3 is TGCGCCAGCAGCGGACTAGCGGGAGTGGCCAATGAGCAGTTCTTC.

This clone appeared a few times. The chain uses TRBV19 and TRBJ1-5, with D unresolved. This CDR3 contains 14 residues. V gave up 3 bases and J gave up 4 bases, with 10 bases separating them. Germline CDR1 LNHDA, CDR2 SQIVND (reference sequence). The CDR3 DNA reads as TGTGCCAGTAGTATCCCGTCTGTAAATCAGCCCCAGCATTTT. It is translated as CASSIPSVNQPQHF.

This sequence joins TRBV9 and TRBJ2-1, with D hard to call. Germline V gene sequence: CDR1 SGDLS, CDR2 YYNGEE. The CDR3 spans 15 residues. Trimming stripped 0 bases from V and 3 bases from J, with 10 bases between. CDR3 nucleotides: TGTGCCAGCAGCGTAGGGGCCATCGACTACAATGAGCAGTTCTTC. Its translation: CASSVGAIDYNEQFF.

V usage is TRBV5-1 and J usage is TRBJ2-7; 9 bases match TRBD1. The germline V gene encodes CDR1 SGHRS and CDR2 YFSETQ. With V trimmed by 4 bases and J by 0 bases, 8 bases remained unmatched. This CDR3 spans 16 amino acids. The CDR3: CASSPWTGDFSYEQYF. CDR3 bases: TGCGCCAGCAGCCCCTGGACAGGGGACTTCTCCTACGAGCAGTACTTC.

The chain employs TRBV3-1 (or the pseudogene TRBV3-2) and TRBJ1-5, with D unclear. Germline assignment: CDR1 LGHDT and CDR2 YNNKEL (reference sequence). The CDR3 contains 14 residues. Trimming left V 0 bases short and J 9 bases short, with 12 bases between. DNA of the CDR3: TGTGCCAGCAGCCAAGATCGGGTCCAAAGGCCCCAGCATTTT. Translation gives CASSQDRVQRPQHF.

The rearrangement joins TRBV5-1 to TRBJ2-7, with 8 bases lining up with TRBD2. Germline V gene data show CDR1 as SGHRS and CDR2 as YFSETQ. The V segment lost 4 bases and the J segment 2 bases; nucleotides outside the gene matches: 8. CDR3 length: 15 amino acids. The CDR3 sequence is CASSRTGGVPYEQYF. The CDR3 region has the DNA TGCGCCAGCAGCCGGACCGGGGGGGTACCCTACGAGCAGTACTTC.

This clone has only a few counts. The V call is TRBV7-9, the J call TRBJ1-2; no clear D. Germline-derived CDR1 and CDR2 are SEHNR and FQNEAQ (reference sequence). Trimming shortened V by 1 base and J by 3 bases, and 9 bases separated the two germline ends. The CDR3 is 14 residues long. The CDR3 spells CASSLVLGDYGYTF. CDR3 sequence (DNA): TGTGCCAGCAGCTTAGTCTTGGGCGACTATGGCTACACCTTC.

V usage is TRBV5-1 and J usage is TRBJ2-6; possibly TRBD1 for D (5 bases). Germline values: CDR1 SGHRS, CDR2 YFSETQ. This CDR3 has 17 amino acids. The ends were cut back, 1 base at V and 0 bases at J, with 11 bases in the middle. Written as DNA, the CDR3 is TGCGCCAGCAGCTTGAGGCAGACAGACTCTGGGGCCAACGTCCTGACTTTC. It is translated as CASSLRQTDSGANVLTF.

This rearrangement joins TRBV5-5 to TRBJ2-7, with a possible D match to TRBD2 (6 bases). Trimming left V 2 bases short and J 2 bases short, with 23 bases between. This CDR3 is built from 18 residues. CDR1 and CDR2 (germline): SGHKS, YYEKEE (reference sequence). The DNA of the CDR3 is TGTGCCAGCAGCTTAACCCCCCTCGCGGGGCCGATCACCTACGAGCAGTACTTC. Amino acid sequence: CASSLTPLAGPITYEQYF.

This clone was observed a handful of times. The CDR3 region has the DNA TGTGCCAGCGGTAACAGTGGAAACACCATATATTTT. It translates to CASGNSGNTIYF. This chain links TRBV7-9 with TRBJ1-3; D is ambiguous. Germline V gene sequence: CDR1 SEHNR, CDR2 FQNEAQ (reference sequence). The CDR3 sequence is 12 residues long. V lost 8 bases and J 3 bases, leaving 8 bases between the germline ends.

The chain is built from TRBV4-2 and TRBJ1-1; 8 nucleotides agree with TRBD1. The germline CDR1 and CDR2 sequences are LGHNA and YNFKEQ. J lost 8 bases, V lost 0 bases, and 14 bases had no gene match. The CDR3 spans 17 residues. The CDR3 region has the DNA TGTGCCAGCAGCCAAGATGCCGCCCGAGGACAGGGTGCCGAAGCTTTCTTT. Translated: CASSQDAARGQGAEAFF.

V is TRBV4-1 and J is TRBJ2-4, with TRBD2 matching over 9 bases. CDR3 length: 16 residues. Germline V CDR1 and CDR2: MGHRA, YSYEKL. V dropped 6 bases and J dropped 1; count of bases not matched to a gene: 7. CDR3 in amino acids: CASRPAGGLAKNIQYF. The DNA for the CDR3 is TGCGCCAGCAGACCAGCGGGAGGTCTCGCCAAAAACATTCAGTACTTC.

This chain connects TRBV5-6 to TRBJ2-1; TRBD2 might be the D (5 bases). This CDR3 has 12 amino acids. Trimming removed 0 bases from V and 8 bases from J, with 6 bases in between. Germline lookup yields CDR1 SGHDT and CDR2 YYEEEE. The CDR3 DNA reads TGTGCCAGCAGCTTGGACGGGGATGAGCAGTTCTTC. It encodes CASSLDGDEQFF.

The V call is TRBV13, the J call TRBJ2-7, with 11 positions matching TRBD1. CDR3 length: 15 amino acids. With 5 bases clipped from V and 3 bases from J, the junction kept 6 bases outside the gene matches. In germline, CDR1 is PRHDT, CDR2 FYEKMQ (reference sequence). The CDR3 spells CASSPEGQGGYEQYF. CDR3 bases: TGTGCCAGCAGCCCAGAGGGACAGGGGGGCTACGAGCAGTACTTC.

This clone showed up just a few times. This sequence joins TRBV5-1 and TRBJ1-1; TRBD1 matches 10 bases. The CDR3 length is 15 residues. Germline V gene sequence: CDR1 SGHRS, CDR2 YFSETQ. V was clipped by 2 bases and J by 1 base; unmatched bases: 2. The chain's CDR3 is CASSLWTGGNTEAFF. The CDR3 DNA sequence: TGCGCCAGCAGCTTATGGACAGGGGGGAACACTGAAGCTTTCTTT. Full variable domain (remainder filled in from reference TRBV5-1 and TRBJ1-1): KAGVTQTPRYLIKTRGQQVTLSCSPISGHRSVSWYQQTPGQGLQFLFEYFSETQRNKGNFPGRFSGRQFSNSRSEMNVSTLELGDSALYLCASSLWTGGNTEAFFGQGTRLTVV.

The V call is TRBV5-1, the J call TRBJ2-2; D is possibly TRBD1 (5 bases). CDR1 is SGHRS and CDR2 is YFSETQ in the germline V gene. CDR3 size: 14 residues. Trimming took 4 bases from V and 6 from J, leaving 13 bases between them. CDR3 sequence reads: CASSVGQIPGELFF. The DNA for the CDR3 is TGCGCCAGCAGCGTGGGGCAAATTCCCGGGGAGCTGTTTTTT.

The chain employs TRBV28 and TRBJ1-2, with a possible D match to TRBD1 (6 bases). V lost 6 bases to trimming and J lost 3 bases, with 11 bases between them. This CDR3 has 13 residues. Germline V gene lookup returns CDR1 MDHEN and CDR2 SYDVKM. The CDR3 region is CASSQGQHYGYTF. Written as DNA, the CDR3 is TGTGCCAGCAGCCAAGGACAGCACTATGGCTACACCTTC.